The sequence of this TCR beta chain was determined in a study of blood T cell repertoires in COVID-19. In the study overall: The analysed material was cDNA or gDNA that came from T cells, B-cell-depleted T cells, or PBMCs.

Trimming cost V 5 bases and J 5 bases, with 17 bases left between them. CDR1 SEHNR and CDR2 FQNEAQ come from the germline V gene (reference sequence). This CDR3 comprises 15 residues. Using immunoSEQ multiplex PCR, the repertoire was profiled, and TCRdb retains in-frame clones only, with some absent. The profile covers 150,000 or so clones, with over 80% appearing a single time and 5.8% taken by the ten largest. Ages ranged from about 18 to 89 years, with residence in approximately 23 US areas. No more than 2 weeks before study entry, exposed participants had met a case of COVID-19. V and J are TRBV7-9 and TRBJ2-3; D may be TRBD1 (5 bases). The TCR originated in a woman aged 45-65 years who had been exposed to COVID-19. Sequenced material: PBMCs or T cells enriched from blood (not recorded which). CDR3 sequence (DNA): TGTGCCAGCAGCCAGACAGCTCCACCCGGAGATACGCAGTATTTT. Encoded protein: CASSQTAPPGDTQYF.